This T cell receptor beta chain is drawn from a study of CD8 T cells in Susac syndrome. A quantity of 0.5 to 1 ug RNA underwent reverse transcription using random hexamers. Multiplex immunoSEQ PCR targeted 54 Vbeta and 13 Jbeta TCR beta segments. TCRdb re-derived calls from the immunoSEQ multiplex PCR reads in MiXCR, one entry per CDR3 protein. The table records some 170,000 distinct CDR3 sequences, approximately 94% of them present only once. Study findings and constraints: The number of individuals included in the study's TCR sequencing and HLA analysis was acknowledged as relatively small.

In the multiple sclerosis control group, patients were treatment-naive and had stable or active relapsing-remitting disease. Negative isolation yielded the CD8+ and CD4+ T cells, while FACS enriched the TEMRA cells. In regard to this clonotype: Its matching antigen is unknown.

Source material: CD4+ T cells from PBMCs. This receptor was identified in a human donor with multiple sclerosis.

This CDR3 is CASASAGPGYGYTF. Here the CDR3 DNA reads TGTGCCAGCGCCTCTGCGGGGCCAGGCTATGGCTACACCTTC. This chain connects TRBV27 to TRBJ1-2; D is perhaps TRBD1 (5 bases). CDR3 length: 14 residues. Trimming removed 8 bases from V and 4 bases from J, with 17 bases in between. Germline CDR1 MNHEY, CDR2 SMNVEV (reference sequence).